Each of the 27 T cell receptor beta chains below was sequenced from the same sample in a study of neurological immune-mediated disorders. TCRdb reprocessed the 5' RACE reads via MiXCR and lists one record per CDR3 protein. Counted here are 25,000 to 30,000 distinct CDR3 sequences, under 7% occurring once; the ten biggest clones make up about 9%. Sequenced input: PBMCs. The source of these receptors is a woman aged 45 to 65 in good health.

This clonotype was picked up many times. This chain uses TRBV7-2 with TRBJ1-5, with 9 positions matching TRBD1. V was clipped by 6 bases and J by 7 bases; unmatched bases: 10. The CDR3 spans 15 residues. The germline CDR1 and CDR2 sequences are SGHTA and FQGNSA. The CDR3 nucleotides are TGTGCCAGCAGATCACAGGGGGCGCCTGGGCAGCCCCAGCATTTT. Translating gives CASRSQGAPGQPQHF.

This clonotype was seen many times. The rearrangement uses TRBV20-1 and TRBJ2-1; maybe TRBD2 (6 bases). Trimming took off 4 bases at V and 11 bases at J, with 15 bases between the two ends. The germline CDR1 and CDR2 sequences are DFQATT and SNEGSKA (reference sequence). The CDR3 is 12 residues long. The CDR3 bases are TGCAGTGCTAATTATCGGGAGATGCAGCAGTTCTTC. Translating gives CSANYREMQQFF.

The table lists this clonotype with many counts. The rearrangement links TRBV7-9 to TRBJ2-2; 7 nucleotides agree with TRBD1. V shed 0 bases, J shed 3 bases, and the junction held 7 bases outside the gene matches. The CDR3 length is 17 residues. Germline values: CDR1 SEHNR, CDR2 FQNEAQ (reference sequence). The CDR3 DNA reads as TGTGCCAGCAGCTTAGCGGGGACAGCCCGGGACACCGGGGAGCTGTTTTTT. The encoded protein is CASSLAGTARDTGELFF. The whole variable domain, remainder taken from reference TRBV7-9 and TRBJ2-2, is DTGVSQNPRHKITKRGQNVTFRCDPISEHNRLYWYRQTLGQGPEFLTYFQNEAQLEKSRLLSDRFSAERPKGSFSTLEIQRTEQGDSAMYLCASSLAGTARDTGELFFGEGSRLTVL.

This clonotype is termed medium-sized. The chain combines TRBV12-3 or TRBV12-4 with TRBJ1-2; 8 bases agree with TRBD1. This CDR3 contains 14 residues. V dropped 6 bases and J dropped 5; count of bases not matched to a gene: 8. CDR3 residues: CASRPQGGKYGYTF. The CDR3 bases are TGTGCCAGCAGACCACAGGGGGGGAAGTATGGCTACACCTTC.

A note on this clonotype: The limits of the CDR3 on the DNA are not certain, so only TCRdb's listed CDR3 is given. This chain joins TRBV5-1 and TRBJ2-1; the tabulated D call, TRBD2, remains unverified against the DNA. Germline-derived CDR1 and CDR2 are SGHRS and YFSETQ. The CDR3 is 21 amino acids in total, end residues counted. The chain's CDR3 is CASSFYICSAKAGGRFWEQFF.

The chain carries TRBV9 and TRBJ2-2; D is unresolved. The germline V gene encodes CDR1 SGDLS and CDR2 YYNGEE. V lost 0 bases and J 4 bases, leaving 10 bases between the germline ends. CDR3 size: 15 residues. The CDR3 protein is CASSVVQSGTGELFF. In DNA, the CDR3 is TGTGCCAGCAGCGTAGTCCAGTCGGGCACCGGGGAGCTGTTTTTT. The full variable domain, its missing parts supplied by reference TRBV9 and TRBJ2-2, is DSGVTQTPKHLITATGQRVTLRCSPRSGDLSVYWYQQSLDQGLQFLIQYYNGEERAKGNILERFSAQQFPDLHSELNLSSLELGDSALYFCASSVVQSGTGELFFGEGSRLTVL.

Many counts were recorded for this clonotype. The CDR3: CSVDLRSNQPQHF. The CDR3 DNA sequence: TGCAGCGTTGATCTCAGGAGCAATCAGCCCCAGCATTTT. The J gene is TRBJ1-5, the V gene TRBV29-1; D unclear. V dropped 3 bases and J dropped 1 base, with 7 bases sitting between them. Germline values: CDR1 SQVTM, CDR2 ANQGSEA. CDR3 length equals 13 residues.

This clonotype was picked up a small number of times. V gene TRBV28 combines with J gene TRBJ1-5, with TRBD1 identical over 7 bases. The CDR3 covers 15 residues. The germline CDR1 and CDR2 sequences are MDHEN and SYDVKM. Trimming removed 6 bases from V and 7 bases from J; junction bases left unmatched: 12. CDR3 sequence: CASRPLLGGGQPQHF. In nucleotides, the CDR3 is TGTGCCAGCAGACCTTTACTAGGGGGCGGGCAGCCCCAGCATTTT.

This clonotype was found many times. This chain connects TRBV6-5 to TRBJ1-5; the D is unclear. The germline V gene has CDR1 MNHEY and CDR2 SVGAGI. Between the trimmed V and J ends, which lost 6 bases and 6 bases, there was a span of 9 bases. This CDR3 contains 12 residues. CDR3 coding DNA: TGTGCCAGCAGCTACCTAGGTCAGCCCCAGCATTTT. Protein sequence: CASSYLGQPQHF.

This clonotype was detected many times. The chain is built from TRBV20-1 and TRBJ1-2; 7 positions match TRBD1. V lost 0 bases, J lost 6 bases, and 4 bases stayed unmatched. Germline-derived CDR1 and CDR2 are DFQATT and SNEGSKA (reference sequence). CDR3 length: 13 amino acids. This chain's CDR3 is CSARDLTGDGYTF. The CDR3 coding sequence is TGCAGTGCTAGAGACCTTACAGGGGATGGCTACACCTTC.

This clonotype appeared many times. This rearrangement joins TRBV3-1 to TRBJ1-1; perhaps TRBD1 as D (5 bases). The V gene's germline CDR1 is LGHDT and CDR2 YNNKEL (reference sequence). The CDR3 is made up of 16 amino acids. Between the trimmed V and J ends, which lost 6 bases and 0 bases, there was a span of 17 bases. The CDR3 nucleotides are TGTGCCAGCAGTTCCAACGGGGCCAGGGTGAACACTGAAGCTTTCTTT. Protein product: CASSSNGARVNTEAFF. Full variable domain (rest looked up from reference TRBV3-1 and TRBJ1-1): DTAVSQTPKYLVTQMGNDKSIKCEQNLGHDTMYWYKQDSKKFLKIMFSYNNKELIINETVPNRFSPKSPDKAHLNLHINSLELGDSAVYFCASSSNGARVNTEAFFGQGTRLTVV.

This clonotype occurred many times. The chain employs TRBV30 and TRBJ1-4; TRBD1 matches at 8 bases. V trimming: 2 bases; J trimming: 6 bases; junction bases outside the gene matches: 2. CDR1 is GTSNPN and CDR2 is SVGIG in the germline V gene (reference sequence). The CDR3 is 13 amino acids. The CDR3 DNA follows: TGTGCCTGGAGTTTGACAGGGGATGAAAAACTGTTTTTT. Protein sequence: CAWSLTGDEKLFF.

This clonotype was counted many times. V usage is TRBV5-5 and J usage is TRBJ1-3, with 9 bases identical to TRBD1. V gave up 0 bases and J gave up 4 bases; unmatched junction bases: 5. The CDR3 loop spans 16 amino acids. Germline CDR1 reads SGHKS; CDR2 reads YYEKEE (reference sequence). In nucleotides, the CDR3 is TGTGCCAGCAGCTTGGACCCCGGGACAGGGGGAAACACCATATATTTT. Translation gives CASSLDPGTGGNTIYF.

This clonotype occurred many times. J is TRBJ2-5 and V is TRBV5-6, with D unresolved. Germline values: CDR1 SGHDT, CDR2 YYEEEE. Deletions cut 0 bases from V and 5 bases from J, with 8 bases between. The CDR3 length is 13 residues. The CDR3 sequence: CASSLVGSETQYF. DNA of the CDR3: TGTGCCAGCAGCTTGGTAGGGTCGGAGACCCAGTACTTC.

This clonotype was detected many times. The chain carries TRBV7-2 and TRBJ1-2; the match to TRBD1 covers 7 bases. The CDR3 length is 18 residues. Germline V gene lookup returns CDR1 SGHTA and CDR2 FQGNSA. J gave up 0 bases and V 0 bases, and 10 bases lay outside the gene matches. DNA for the CDR3: TGTGCCAGCAGCTTAGCACCGGGGCAGGGGGGGGCTAACTATGGCTACACCTTC. It translates to CASSLAPGQGGANYGYTF.

The chain has TRBV5-1 and TRBJ1-4, with unresolved D. The V end lost 2 bases, the J end lost 5 bases, and 10 bases lay between the germline ends. CDR1 is SGHRS and CDR2 is YFSETQ in the germline V gene. CDR3 length: 14 amino acids. The DNA of the CDR3 is TGCGCCAGCAGCTTATCCCGGCAAAATGAAAAACTGTTTTTT. The encoded protein is CASSLSRQNEKLFF.

The table lists this clonotype with many counts. The chain has TRBV20-1 and TRBJ1-1; D gene uncertain. V was trimmed by 6 bases and J by 9 bases, leaving 14 bases between them. The CDR3 runs 11 residues. Germline V gene data show CDR1 as DFQATT and CDR2 as SNEGSKA (reference sequence). This chain's CDR3 is CSASKGGKAFF. The DNA of the CDR3 is TGCAGTGCATCCAAAGGTGGAAAAGCTTTCTTT.

This clonotype occurred many times. V and J are TRBV7-2 and TRBJ1-1; D is unclear. Germline V gene lookup returns CDR1 SGHTA and CDR2 FQGNSA. The CDR3 extends over 12 amino acids. V was pared by 5 bases and J by 4 bases, with 8 bases between. CDR3 residues: CASSPRSTEAFF. DNA for the CDR3: TGTGCCAGCAGCCCCCGCAGCACTGAAGCTTTCTTT. The whole variable domain, filled in from reference TRBV7-2 and TRBJ1-1, reads GAGVSQSPSNKVTEKGKDVELRCDPISGHTALYWYRQSLGQGLEFLIYFQGNSAPDKSGLPSDRFSAERTGGSVSTLTIQRTQQEDSAVYLCASSPRSTEAFFGQGTRLTVV.

This clonotype was recorded at least ten times. CDR3 protein: CSFNHGGNTEAFF. CDR3 DNA: TGCAGTTTCAATCATGGGGGAAACACTGAAGCTTTCTTT. The V gene is TRBV20-1, the J gene TRBJ1-1; perhaps TRBD1 as D (5 bases). The germline CDR1 and CDR2 sequences are DFQATT and SNEGSKA (reference sequence). V lost 8 bases, J lost 2 bases, and 15 bases lay in between. The length of the CDR3 is 13 residues.

V gene TRBV5-4 combines with J gene TRBJ1-2; 11 bases map to TRBD1. The germline V gene encodes CDR1 SGHNT and CDR2 YYREEE (reference sequence). Germline trimming cut 1 base from V and 7 bases from J; bases unmatched to any gene: 9. The CDR3 contains 16 residues. CDR3 sequence (DNA): TGTGCCAGCAGCTTGTGGTCTGGACAGGGGGCTGGTGGCTACACCTTC. Its protein product is CASSLWSGQGAGGYTF.

The chain has TRBV6-1 and TRBJ2-7, with D perhaps matching TRBD2 (6 bases). The ends were cut back, 0 bases at V and 6 bases at J, with 9 bases in the middle. Looked up from germline, CDR1 is MNHNS and CDR2 is SASEGT. The CDR3 is made up of 13 amino acids. The CDR3 spells CASSEAGRREQYF. Here the CDR3 DNA reads TGTGCCAGCAGTGAAGCAGGGAGGCGCGAGCAGTACTTC.

The chain joins TRBV5-1 to TRBJ2-6, with TRBD1 matching over 8 bases. The CDR3 runs to 18 residues. The V gene end was trimmed by 4 bases and the J gene end by 2 bases; junction bases not matched to a gene: 11. The germline CDR1 and CDR2 sequences are SGHRS and YFSETQ. CDR3 DNA: TGCGCCAGCAGCACCACTATGACAGGGGCCGCTGGGGCCAACGTCCTGACTTTC. This gives the protein CASSTTMTGAAGANVLTF.

This clonotype was seen repeatedly, ten times or more. The V and J genes are TRBV28 and TRBJ2-1; 7 nucleotides match TRBD2. The V segment lost 7 bases and the J segment 8 bases; nucleotides outside the gene matches: 2. This CDR3 is 11 amino acids long. CDR1 and CDR2 from the germline V gene are MDHEN and SYDVKM. This chain's CDR3 is CASTGGYEQFF. Here the CDR3 DNA reads TGTGCCAGCACCGGGGGGTATGAGCAGTTCTTC.

This clonotype occurred many times. The rearrangement links TRBV7-6 to TRBJ1-1, with a possible D match to TRBD1 (5 bases). Per germline, CDR1 SGHVS and CDR2 FNYEAQ. The CDR3 has 14 amino acids. V gave up 3 bases and J gave up 10 bases, with 18 bases separating them. The CDR3 DNA sequence: TGTGCCAGCAGCTTGGGGACCGACCCGTCGGCAGCTTTCTTT. Its translation is CASSLGTDPSAAFF.

The table lists this clonotype with many counts. The rearrangement uses TRBV20-1 and TRBJ2-1; 13 bases agree with TRBD2. Per germline, CDR1 DFQATT and CDR2 SNEGSKA (reference sequence). The CDR3 has 15 residues. J gave up 0 bases and V 6 bases, and 2 bases lay outside the gene matches. Written as DNA, the CDR3 is TGCAGTGCGACTAGCGGGGGGAGCTCCTACAATGAGCAGTTCTTC. Residues: CSATSGGSSYNEQFF.

This clonotype has a count of ten or more. This chain joins TRBV20-1 and TRBJ2-1; D is unresolved. V was cut by 1 base and J by 5 bases, with 9 bases left in between. CDR1 and CDR2 from the germline V gene are DFQATT and SNEGSKA (reference sequence). CDR3 length equals 13 residues. Here the CDR3 DNA reads TGCAGTGCTAGAGGGCAGGAGAACAATGAGCAGTTCTTC. This codes for CSARGQENNEQFF.

This clonotype was counted many times. This chain uses TRBV29-1 with TRBJ2-2; D unclear. The length of the CDR3 is 11 residues. Germline CDR1 reads SQVTM; CDR2 reads ANQGSEA. The CDR3 region has the DNA TGCACCGTGGCGGACACCGGGGAGCTGTTTTTT. Translating it yields CTVADTGELFF.